This section outlines one T cell receptor beta chain sequence together with its context. The data are from a study of blood T cell repertoires in COVID-19. Study summary: The United States, Italy and Spain were the sources of the acute and convalescent COVID-19 samples. T cells, B-cell-depleted T cells, or PBMCs supplied cDNA or gDNA.

TCRdb's copy holds only in-frame clones and misses some; the assay was immunoSEQ multiplex PCR. The table lists about 330,000 clones, 80% to 90% of them singletons. Cohorts were determined from participant-reported clinical history. Donors in Cohort 3 who had recovered were those with two negative PCRs, healthcare professional clearance, or resolution of their symptoms. Sequencing used PBMCs or T cells enriched from blood (not recorded which). This TCR came from a young man who had recovered from COVID-19.

Written as DNA, the CDR3 is TGTGCCAGCACTCTAAAGTCGGGCACTGAAGCTTTCTTT. Residues: CASTLKSGTEAFF. The chain is built from TRBV12-3 or TRBV12-4 and TRBJ1-1; D unresolved. The CDR3 is made up of 13 amino acids. V lost 7 bases and J 4 bases, leaving 13 bases between the germline ends.